The T cell receptor beta chain under discussion was sequenced for a study of blood T cells in healthy people across ages. In its sample, this clonotype was seen a few times. The antigen remains undetermined. Regarding the study as a whole: Investigators treated diversity estimates from one million T cells as underestimates.

Combining a sample-barcoded 5' primer with a J-beta primer mix, a second PCR ran for roughly 7 to 12 cycles. TCRdb re-derived calls from the 5' RACE reads in MiXCR, one entry per CDR3 protein. The repertoire holds about 640,000 distinct CDR3 sequences, with approximately 30% as singletons. The ends were cut back, 5 bases at V and 8 bases at J, with 15 bases in the middle. The CDR3 sequence is 14 residues long. CDR1 and CDR2 (germline): PRHDT, FYEKMQ (reference sequence). The chain uses TRBV13 and TRBJ1-4; tentatively, D is TRBD1 (5 bases). This receptor was obtained from a woman over 75 in good health. The sequencing sample was made of blood. The CDR3 DNA is TGTGCCAGCAGCCCGGGGAGGGGAGGAGAAAAACTGTTTTTT. As protein: CASSPGRGGEKLFF.